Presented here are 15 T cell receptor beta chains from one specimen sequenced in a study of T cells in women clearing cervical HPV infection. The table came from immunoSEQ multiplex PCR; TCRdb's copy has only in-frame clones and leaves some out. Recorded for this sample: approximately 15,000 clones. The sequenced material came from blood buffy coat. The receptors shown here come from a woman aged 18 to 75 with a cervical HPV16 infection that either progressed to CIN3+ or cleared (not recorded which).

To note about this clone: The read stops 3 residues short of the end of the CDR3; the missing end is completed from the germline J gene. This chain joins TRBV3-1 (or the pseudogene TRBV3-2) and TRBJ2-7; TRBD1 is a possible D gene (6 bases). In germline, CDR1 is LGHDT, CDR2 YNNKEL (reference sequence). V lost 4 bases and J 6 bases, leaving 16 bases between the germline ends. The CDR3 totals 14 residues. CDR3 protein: CASSPRGRVSEQYF. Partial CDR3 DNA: TGTGCCAGCAGCCCCAGGGGAAGGGTGAGCGAG.

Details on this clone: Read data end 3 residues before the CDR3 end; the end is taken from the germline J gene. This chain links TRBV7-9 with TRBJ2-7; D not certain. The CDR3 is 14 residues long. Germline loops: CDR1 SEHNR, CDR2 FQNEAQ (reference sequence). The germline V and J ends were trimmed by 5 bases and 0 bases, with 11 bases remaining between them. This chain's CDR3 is CASSRYTDSYEQYF. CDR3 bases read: TGTGCCAGCAGCCGATATACTGACTCCTACGAG.

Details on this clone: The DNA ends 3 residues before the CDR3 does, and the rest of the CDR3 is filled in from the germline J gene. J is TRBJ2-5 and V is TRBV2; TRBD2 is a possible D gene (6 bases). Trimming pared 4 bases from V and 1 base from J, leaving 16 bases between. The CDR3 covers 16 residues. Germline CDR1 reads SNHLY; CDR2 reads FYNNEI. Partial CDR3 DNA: TGTGCCAGCAGTGTGGGACTCCTCTCCGGCCAAGAGACC. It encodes CASSVGLLSGQET. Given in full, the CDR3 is CASSVGLLSGQETQYF.

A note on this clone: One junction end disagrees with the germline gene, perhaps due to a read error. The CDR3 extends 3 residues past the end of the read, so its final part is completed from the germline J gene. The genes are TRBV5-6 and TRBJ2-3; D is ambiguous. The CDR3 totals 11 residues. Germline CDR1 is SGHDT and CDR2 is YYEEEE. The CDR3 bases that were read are TGTGCCAGCAGCTTCTCAGAGACG. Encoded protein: CASSFSET. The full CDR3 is CASSFSETQYF.

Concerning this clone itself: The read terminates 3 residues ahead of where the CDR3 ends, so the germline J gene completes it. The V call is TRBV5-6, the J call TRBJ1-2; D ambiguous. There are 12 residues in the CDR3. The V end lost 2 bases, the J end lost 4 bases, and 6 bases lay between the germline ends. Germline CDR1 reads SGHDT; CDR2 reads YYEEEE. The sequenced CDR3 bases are TGTGCCAGCAGCTTAAGGGTCTATGGC. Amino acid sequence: CASSLRVYG. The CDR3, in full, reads CASSLRVYGYTF.

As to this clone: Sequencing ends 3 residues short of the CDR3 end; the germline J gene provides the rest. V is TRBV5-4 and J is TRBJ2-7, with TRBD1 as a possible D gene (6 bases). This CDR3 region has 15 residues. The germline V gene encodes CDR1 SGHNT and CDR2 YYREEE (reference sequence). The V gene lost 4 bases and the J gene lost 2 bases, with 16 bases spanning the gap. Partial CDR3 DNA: TGTGCCAGCAGCCTGGACAGTTCTCCAACCTACGAG. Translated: CASSLDSSPTYE. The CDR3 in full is CASSLDSSPTYEQYF.

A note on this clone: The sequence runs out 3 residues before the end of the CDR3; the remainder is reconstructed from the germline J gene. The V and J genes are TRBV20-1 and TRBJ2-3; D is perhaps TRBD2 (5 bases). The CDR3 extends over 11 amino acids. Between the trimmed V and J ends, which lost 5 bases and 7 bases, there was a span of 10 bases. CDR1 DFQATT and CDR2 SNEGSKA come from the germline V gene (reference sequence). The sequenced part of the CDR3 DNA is TGCAGTGCTCCGGCGGGTTATACG. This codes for CSAPAGYT. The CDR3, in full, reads CSAPAGYTQYF.

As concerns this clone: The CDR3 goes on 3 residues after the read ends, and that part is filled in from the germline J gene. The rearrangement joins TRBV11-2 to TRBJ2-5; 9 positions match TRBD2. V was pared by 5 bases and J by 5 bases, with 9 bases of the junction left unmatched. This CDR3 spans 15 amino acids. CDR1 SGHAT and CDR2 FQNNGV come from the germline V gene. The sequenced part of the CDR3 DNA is TGTGCCAGCAGCCCCCGCGGGGGGGGGCGTGAGACC. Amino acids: CASSPRGGGRET. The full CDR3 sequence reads CASSPRGGGRETQYF. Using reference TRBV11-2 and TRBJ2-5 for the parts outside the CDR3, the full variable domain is EAGVAQSPRYKIIEKRQSVAFWCNPISGHATLYWYQQILGQGPKLLIQFQNNGVVDDSQLPKDRFSAERLKGVDSTLKIQPAKLEDSAVYLCASSPRGGGRETQYFGPGTRLLVL.

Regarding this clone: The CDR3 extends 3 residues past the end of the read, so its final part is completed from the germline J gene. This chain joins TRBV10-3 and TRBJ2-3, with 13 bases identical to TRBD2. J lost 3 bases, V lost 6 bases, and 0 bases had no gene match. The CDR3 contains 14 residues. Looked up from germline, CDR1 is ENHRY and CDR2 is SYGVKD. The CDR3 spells CAIRLAGGTDTQYF. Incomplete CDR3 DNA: TGTGCCATCAGACTAGCGGGGGGGACAGATACG.

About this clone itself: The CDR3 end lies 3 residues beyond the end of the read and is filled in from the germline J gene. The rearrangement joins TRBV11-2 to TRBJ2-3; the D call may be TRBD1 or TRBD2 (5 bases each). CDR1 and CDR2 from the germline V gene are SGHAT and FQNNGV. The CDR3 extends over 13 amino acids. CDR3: CASSFGQGETQYF. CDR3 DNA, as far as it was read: TGTGCCAGCAGCTTCGGGCAGGGAGAGACG.

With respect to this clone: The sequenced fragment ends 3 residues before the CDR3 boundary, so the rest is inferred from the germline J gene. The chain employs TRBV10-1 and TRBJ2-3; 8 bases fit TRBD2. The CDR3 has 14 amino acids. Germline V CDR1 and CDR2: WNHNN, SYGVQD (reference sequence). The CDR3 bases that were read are TGCGCCAGCAGTCCGCGGGGGGCCGGGGAGACG. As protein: CASSPRGAGET. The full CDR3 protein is CASSPRGAGETQYF.

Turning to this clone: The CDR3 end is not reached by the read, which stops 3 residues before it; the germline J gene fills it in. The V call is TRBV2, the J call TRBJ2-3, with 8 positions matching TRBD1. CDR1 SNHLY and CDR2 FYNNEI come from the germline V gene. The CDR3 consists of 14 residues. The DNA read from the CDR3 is TGTGCCAGCAGCGGCGGACAGGGCAATCAGCCG. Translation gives CASSGGQGNQP. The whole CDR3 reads CASSGGQGNQPQYF.

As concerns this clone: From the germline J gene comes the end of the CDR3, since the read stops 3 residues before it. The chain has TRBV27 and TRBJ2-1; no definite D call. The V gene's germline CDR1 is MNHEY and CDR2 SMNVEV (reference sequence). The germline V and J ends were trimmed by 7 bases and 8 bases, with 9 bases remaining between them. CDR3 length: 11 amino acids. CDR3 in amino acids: CASTSADEQFF. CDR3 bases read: TGTGCCAGCACATCCGCGGATGAG.

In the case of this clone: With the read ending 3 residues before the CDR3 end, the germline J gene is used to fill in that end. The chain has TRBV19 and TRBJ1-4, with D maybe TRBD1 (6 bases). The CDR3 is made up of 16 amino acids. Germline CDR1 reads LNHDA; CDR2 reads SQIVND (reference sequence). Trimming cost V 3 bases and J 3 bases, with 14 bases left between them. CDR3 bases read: TGTGCCAGTAGTATGCTTCTCGCAGGGGCTAATGAAAAA. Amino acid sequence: CASSMLLAGANEK. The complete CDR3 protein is CASSMLLAGANEKLFF. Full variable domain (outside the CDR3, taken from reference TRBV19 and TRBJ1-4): DGGITQSPKYLFRKEGQNVTLSCEQNLNHDAMYWYRQDPGQGLRLIYYSQIVNDFQKGDIAEGYSVSREKKESFPLTVTSAQKNPTAFYLCASSMLLAGANEKLFFGSGTQLSVL.

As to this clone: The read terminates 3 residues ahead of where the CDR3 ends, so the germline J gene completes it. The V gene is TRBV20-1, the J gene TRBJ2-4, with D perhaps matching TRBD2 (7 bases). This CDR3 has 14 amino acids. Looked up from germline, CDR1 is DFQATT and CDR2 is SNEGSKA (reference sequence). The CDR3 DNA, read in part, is TGCAGTGCCCCGAGGGGGGGGCAACGATATGGT. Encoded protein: CSAPRGGQRYG. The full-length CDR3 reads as CSAPRGGQRYGQYF.